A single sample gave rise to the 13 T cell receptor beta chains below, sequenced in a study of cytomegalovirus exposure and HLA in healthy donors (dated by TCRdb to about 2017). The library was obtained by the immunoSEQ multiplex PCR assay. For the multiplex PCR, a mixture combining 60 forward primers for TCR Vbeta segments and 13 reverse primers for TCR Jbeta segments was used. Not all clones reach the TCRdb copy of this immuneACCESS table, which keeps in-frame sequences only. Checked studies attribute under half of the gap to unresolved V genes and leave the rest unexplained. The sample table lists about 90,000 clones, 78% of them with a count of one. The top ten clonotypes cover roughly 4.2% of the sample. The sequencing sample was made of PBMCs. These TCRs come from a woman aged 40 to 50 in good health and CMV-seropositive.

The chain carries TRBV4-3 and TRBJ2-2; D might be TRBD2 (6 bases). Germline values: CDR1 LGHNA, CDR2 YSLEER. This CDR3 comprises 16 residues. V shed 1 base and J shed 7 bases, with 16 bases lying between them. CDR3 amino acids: CASSQGGGLLGGELFF. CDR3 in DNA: TGCGCCAGCAGCCAAGGTGGAGGGCTTTTAGGCGGGGAGCTGTTTTTT.

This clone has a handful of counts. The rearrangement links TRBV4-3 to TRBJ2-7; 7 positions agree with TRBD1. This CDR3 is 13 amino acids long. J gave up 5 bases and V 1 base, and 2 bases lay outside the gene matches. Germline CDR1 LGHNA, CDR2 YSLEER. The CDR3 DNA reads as TGCGCCAGCAGCCAAGGTACAGGGGACGAGCAGTACTTC. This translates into CASSQGTGDEQYF.

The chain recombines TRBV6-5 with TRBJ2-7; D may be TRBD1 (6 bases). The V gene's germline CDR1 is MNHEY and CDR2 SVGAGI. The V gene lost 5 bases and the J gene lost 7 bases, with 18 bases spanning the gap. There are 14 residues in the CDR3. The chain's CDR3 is CASSHPDRFREQYF. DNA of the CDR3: TGTGCCAGCAGTCACCCCGACAGGTTCAGGGAGCAGTACTTC.

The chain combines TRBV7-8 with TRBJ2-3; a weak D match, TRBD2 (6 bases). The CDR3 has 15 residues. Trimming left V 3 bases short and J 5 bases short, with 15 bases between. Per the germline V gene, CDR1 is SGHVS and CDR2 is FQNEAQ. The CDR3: CASSFLANPEDTQYF. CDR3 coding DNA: TGTGCCAGCAGCTTCCTAGCGAACCCCGAAGATACGCAGTATTTT.

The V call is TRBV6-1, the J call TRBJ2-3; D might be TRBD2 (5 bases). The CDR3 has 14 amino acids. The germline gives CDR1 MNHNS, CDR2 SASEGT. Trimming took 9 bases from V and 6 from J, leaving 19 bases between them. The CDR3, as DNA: TGTGCCAGTACCGACGGCCACAAGCGGGATACGCAGTATTTT. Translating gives CASTDGHKRDTQYF.

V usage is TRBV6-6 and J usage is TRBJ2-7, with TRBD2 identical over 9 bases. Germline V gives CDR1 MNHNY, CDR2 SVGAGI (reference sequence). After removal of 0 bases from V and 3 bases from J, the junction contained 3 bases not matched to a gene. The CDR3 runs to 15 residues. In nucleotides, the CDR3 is TGTGCCAGCAGTTACTCTCCTAGCGGGATCTACGAGCAGTACTTC. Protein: CASSYSPSGIYEQYF.

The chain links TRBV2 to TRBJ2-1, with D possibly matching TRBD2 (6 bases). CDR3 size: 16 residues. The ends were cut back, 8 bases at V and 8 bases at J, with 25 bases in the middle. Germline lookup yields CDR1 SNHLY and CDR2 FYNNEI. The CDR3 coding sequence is TGTGCCAGCGAGCTGGTCGTAGCGGCTGTGTCCCATGAGCAGTTCTTC. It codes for CASELVVAAVSHEQFF.

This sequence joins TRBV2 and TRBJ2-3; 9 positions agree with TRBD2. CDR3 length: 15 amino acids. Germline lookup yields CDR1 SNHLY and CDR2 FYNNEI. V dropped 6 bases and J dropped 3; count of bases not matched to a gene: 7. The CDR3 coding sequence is TGTGCCAGCAGGGGGAGACTAGCGGCAACAGATACGCAGTATTTT. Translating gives CASRGRLAATDTQYF. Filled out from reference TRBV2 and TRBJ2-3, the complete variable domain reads EPEVTQTPSHQVTQMGQEVILRCVPISNHLYFYWYRQILGQKVEFLVSFYNNEISEKSEIFDDQFSVERPDGSNFTLKIRSTKLEDSAMYFCASRGRLAATDTQYFGPGTRLTVL.

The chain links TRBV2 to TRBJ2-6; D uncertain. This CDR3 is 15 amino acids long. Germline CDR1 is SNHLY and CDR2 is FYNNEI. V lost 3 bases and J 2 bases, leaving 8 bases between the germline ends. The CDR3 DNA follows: TGTGCCAGCAGTGAGAGAGAGACTGGGGCCAACGTCCTGACTTTC. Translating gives CASSERETGANVLTF.

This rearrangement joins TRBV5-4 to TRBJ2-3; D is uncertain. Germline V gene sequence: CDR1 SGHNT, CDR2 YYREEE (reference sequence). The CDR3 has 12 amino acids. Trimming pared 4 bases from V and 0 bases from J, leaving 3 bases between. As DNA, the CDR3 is TGTGCCAGCAGCGTAAGCACAGATACGCAGTATTTT. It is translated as CASSVSTDTQYF. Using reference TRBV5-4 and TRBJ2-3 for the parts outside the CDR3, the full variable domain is ETGVTQSPTHLIKTRGQQVTLRCSSQSGHNTVSWYQQALGQGPQFIFQYYREEENGRGNFPPRFSGLQFPNYSSELNVNALELDDSALYLCASSVSTDTQYFGPGTRLTVL.

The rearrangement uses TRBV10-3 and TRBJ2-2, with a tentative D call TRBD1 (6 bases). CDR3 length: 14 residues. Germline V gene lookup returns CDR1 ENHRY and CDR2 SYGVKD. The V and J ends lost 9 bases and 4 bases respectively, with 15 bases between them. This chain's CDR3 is CAINPDRTTGELFF. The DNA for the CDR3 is TGTGCCATAAACCCCGACAGGACCACCGGGGAGCTGTTTTTT.

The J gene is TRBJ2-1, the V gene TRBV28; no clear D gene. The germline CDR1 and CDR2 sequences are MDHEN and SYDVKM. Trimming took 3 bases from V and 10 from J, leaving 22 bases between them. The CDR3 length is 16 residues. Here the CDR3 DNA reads TGTGCCAGCAGTTTTCCTACTCCTAGTGGCCCCGCAGAGCAGTTCTTC. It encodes CASSFPTPSGPAEQFF.

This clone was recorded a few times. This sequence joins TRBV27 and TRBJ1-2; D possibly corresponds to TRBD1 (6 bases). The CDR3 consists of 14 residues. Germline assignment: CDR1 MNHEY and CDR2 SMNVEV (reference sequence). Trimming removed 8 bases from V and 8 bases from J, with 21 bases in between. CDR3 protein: CASEKIGGAGGYTF. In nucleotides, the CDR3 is TGTGCCAGCGAGAAGATAGGGGGGGCTGGGGGCTACACCTTC.